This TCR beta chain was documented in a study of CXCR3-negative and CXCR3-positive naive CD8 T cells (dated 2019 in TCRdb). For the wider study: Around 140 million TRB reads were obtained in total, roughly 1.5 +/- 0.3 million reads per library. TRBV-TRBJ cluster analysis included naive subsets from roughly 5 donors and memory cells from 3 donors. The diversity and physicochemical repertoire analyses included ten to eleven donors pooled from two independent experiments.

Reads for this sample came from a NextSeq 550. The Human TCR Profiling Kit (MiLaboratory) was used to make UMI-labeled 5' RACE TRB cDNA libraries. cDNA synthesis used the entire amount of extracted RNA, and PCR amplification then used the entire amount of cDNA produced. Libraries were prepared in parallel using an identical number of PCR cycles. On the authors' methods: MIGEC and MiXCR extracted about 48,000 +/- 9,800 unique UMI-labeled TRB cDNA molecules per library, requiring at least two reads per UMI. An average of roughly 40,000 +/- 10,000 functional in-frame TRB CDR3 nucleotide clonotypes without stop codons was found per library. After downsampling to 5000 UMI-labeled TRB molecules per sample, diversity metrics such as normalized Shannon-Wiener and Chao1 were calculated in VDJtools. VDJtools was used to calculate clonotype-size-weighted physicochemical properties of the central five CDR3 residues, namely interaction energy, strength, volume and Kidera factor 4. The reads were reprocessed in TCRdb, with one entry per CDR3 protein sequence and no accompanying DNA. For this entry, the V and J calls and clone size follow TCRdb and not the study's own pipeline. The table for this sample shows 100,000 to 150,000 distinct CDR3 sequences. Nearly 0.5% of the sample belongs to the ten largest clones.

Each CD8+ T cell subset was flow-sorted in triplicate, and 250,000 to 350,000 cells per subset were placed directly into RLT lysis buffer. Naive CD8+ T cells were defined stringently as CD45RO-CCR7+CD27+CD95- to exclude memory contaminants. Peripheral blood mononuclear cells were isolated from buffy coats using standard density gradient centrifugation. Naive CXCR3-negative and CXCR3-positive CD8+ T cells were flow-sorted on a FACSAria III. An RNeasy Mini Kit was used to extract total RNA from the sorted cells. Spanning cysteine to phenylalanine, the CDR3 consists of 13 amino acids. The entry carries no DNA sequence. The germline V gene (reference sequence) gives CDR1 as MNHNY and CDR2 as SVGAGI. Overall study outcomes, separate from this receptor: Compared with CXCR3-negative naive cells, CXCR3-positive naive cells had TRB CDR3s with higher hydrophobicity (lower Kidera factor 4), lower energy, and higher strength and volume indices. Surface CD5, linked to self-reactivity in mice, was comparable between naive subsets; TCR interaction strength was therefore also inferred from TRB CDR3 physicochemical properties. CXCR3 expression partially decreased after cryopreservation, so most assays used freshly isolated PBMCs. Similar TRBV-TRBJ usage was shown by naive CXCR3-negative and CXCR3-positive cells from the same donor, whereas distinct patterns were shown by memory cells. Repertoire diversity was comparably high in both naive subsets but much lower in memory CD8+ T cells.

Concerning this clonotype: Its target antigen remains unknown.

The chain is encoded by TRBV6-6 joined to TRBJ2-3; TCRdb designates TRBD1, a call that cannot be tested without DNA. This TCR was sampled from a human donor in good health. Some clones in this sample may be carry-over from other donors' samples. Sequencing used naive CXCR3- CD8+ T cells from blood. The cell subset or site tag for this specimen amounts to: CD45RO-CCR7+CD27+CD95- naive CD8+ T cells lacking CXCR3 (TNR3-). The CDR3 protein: CASSGLMANTQYF.